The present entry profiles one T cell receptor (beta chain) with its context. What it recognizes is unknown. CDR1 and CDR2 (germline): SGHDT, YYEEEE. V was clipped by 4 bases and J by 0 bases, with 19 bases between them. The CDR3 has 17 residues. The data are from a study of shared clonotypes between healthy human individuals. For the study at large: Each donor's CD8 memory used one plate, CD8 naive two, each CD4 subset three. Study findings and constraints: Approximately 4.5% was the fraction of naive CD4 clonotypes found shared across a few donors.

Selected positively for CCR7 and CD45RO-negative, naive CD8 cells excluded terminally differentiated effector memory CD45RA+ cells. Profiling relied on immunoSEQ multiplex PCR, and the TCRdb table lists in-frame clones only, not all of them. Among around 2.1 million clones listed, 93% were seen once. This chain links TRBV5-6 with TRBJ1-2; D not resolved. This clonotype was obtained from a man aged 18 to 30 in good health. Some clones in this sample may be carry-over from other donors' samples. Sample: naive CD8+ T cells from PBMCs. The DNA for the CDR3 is TGTGCCAGCAGCACAACACCGGATTACAACTCTAACTATGGCTACACCTTC. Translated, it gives CASSTTPDYNSNYGYTF.